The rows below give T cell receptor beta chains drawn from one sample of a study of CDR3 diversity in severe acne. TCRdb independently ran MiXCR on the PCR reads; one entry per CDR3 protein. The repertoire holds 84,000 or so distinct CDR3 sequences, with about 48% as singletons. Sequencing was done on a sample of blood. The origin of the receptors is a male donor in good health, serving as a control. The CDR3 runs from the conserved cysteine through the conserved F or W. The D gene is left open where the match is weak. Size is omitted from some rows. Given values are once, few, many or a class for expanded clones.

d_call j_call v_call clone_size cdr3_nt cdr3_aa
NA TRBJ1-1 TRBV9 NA TGTGCCAGCAGCGGCCGTTTTGGGGTGAACACTGAAGCTTTCTTT CASSGRFGVNTEAFF
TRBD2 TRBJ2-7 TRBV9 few TGTGCCAGCAGCGTAGCCCCTACTAGCGGGAGACGCGAGCAGTACTTC CASSVAPTSGRREQYF
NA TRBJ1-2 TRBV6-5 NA TGTGCCAGCAGGCGGGGGACGGCCGACTATGGCTACACCTTC CASRRGTADYGYTF
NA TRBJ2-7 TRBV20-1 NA TGCAGTGCTATTTTCCCCAAGCCCCACTACGAGCAGTACTTC CSAIFPKPHYEQYF
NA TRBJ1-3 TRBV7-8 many TGTGCCAGCAGCTTAGATGGAAACACCATATATTTT CASSLDGNTIYF
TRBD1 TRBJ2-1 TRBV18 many TGTGCCAGCTCACCACAGGGGGCTATCTCCTACAATGAGCAGTTCTTC CASSPQGAISYNEQFF
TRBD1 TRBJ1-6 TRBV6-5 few TGTGCCAGCAGAGGGACAGGGGGTTCACCCCTCCACTTT CASRGTGGSPLHF
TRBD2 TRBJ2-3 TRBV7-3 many TGTGCCAGCAGCCCCACCGGGACTAACACAGATACGCAGTATTTT CASSPTGTNTDTQYF
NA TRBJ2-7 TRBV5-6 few TGTGCCAGCAGCATGCCCCGCTCCTACGAGCAGTACTTC CASSMPRSYEQYF
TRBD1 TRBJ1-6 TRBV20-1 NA TGCAGTGCTCCGGGACAGGAAAATAATTCACCCCTCCACTTT CSAPGQENNSPLHF
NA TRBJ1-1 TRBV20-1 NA TGCAGTGCCCCCGGTCGGGTTGGGGTGAACACTGAAGCTTTCTTT CSAPGRVGVNTEAFF
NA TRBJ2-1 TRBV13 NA TGTGCCAGCAGTCGACTAGCCTACAATGAGCAGTTCTTC CASSRLAYNEQFF
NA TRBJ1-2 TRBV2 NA TGTGCCAGCAGTGGGACTCCCACCTTC CASSGTPTF
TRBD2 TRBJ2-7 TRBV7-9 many TGTGCCAGCAGCACAGGCTGGACTAGCAGTTCCTACGAGCAGTACTTC CASSTGWTSSSYEQYF
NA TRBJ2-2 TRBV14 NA TGTGCCAGCAGCCAACAACTCGCGAACACCGGGGAGCTGTTTTTT CASSQQLANTGELFF
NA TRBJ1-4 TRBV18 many TGTGCCAGCTCACCCCTTGCTAATGAAAAACTGTTTTTT CASSPLANEKLFF
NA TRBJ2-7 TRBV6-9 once TGTGCCAGCAGGAGGGACCTCGGGGCATACGAGCAGTACTTC CASRRDLGAYEQYF
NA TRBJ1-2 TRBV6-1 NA TGTGCCAGCATAGAAGGGGCCTACGCAGAGCCCTATGGCTACACCTTC CASIEGAYAEPYGYTF
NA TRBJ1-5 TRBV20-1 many TGCAGTGCTAGAGCAGGGACTTATAGCAATCAGCCCCAGCATTTT CSARAGTYSNQPQHF
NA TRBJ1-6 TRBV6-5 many TGTGCCAGCAGTTTGCAGGGGCCCAATTCACCCCTCCACTTT CASSLQGPNSPLHF
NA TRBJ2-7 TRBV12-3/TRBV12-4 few TGTGCCAGCAGTCGACAGGCGTCCTACGAGCAGTACTTC CASSRQASYEQYF